This T cell receptor (beta chain) originates from a study of blood T cell repertoires in COVID-19. Overall study context: Some COVID-19 samples were acute and others convalescent; all came from the United States, Italy and Spain. The cDNA or gDNA used as material had been derived from T cells, B-cell-depleted T cells, or PBMCs.

Profiled with immunoSEQ multiplex PCR; TCRdb holds only in-frame clones, not every one. The data hold 250,000 to 350,000 clones, with 85% to 90% observed a single time. V was clipped by 6 bases and J by 2 bases; unmatched bases: 0. Looked up from germline, CDR1 is MDHEN and CDR2 is SYDVKM. This CDR3 contains 12 residues. Membership in each cohort depended on participant-reported clinical history. Cohort 3 donors counted as recovered after two negative PCRs, clearance, or resolved symptoms. The TCR sequence derives from a woman between 18 and 29 years old who had recovered from COVID-19. V gene TRBV28 combines with J gene TRBJ1-2; TRBD1 agrees at 7 bases. Sequencing input: PBMCs or T cells enriched from blood (not recorded which). In DNA, the CDR3 is TGTGCCAGCAGACAGGGGAACTATGGCTACACCTTC. It translates to CASRQGNYGYTF.